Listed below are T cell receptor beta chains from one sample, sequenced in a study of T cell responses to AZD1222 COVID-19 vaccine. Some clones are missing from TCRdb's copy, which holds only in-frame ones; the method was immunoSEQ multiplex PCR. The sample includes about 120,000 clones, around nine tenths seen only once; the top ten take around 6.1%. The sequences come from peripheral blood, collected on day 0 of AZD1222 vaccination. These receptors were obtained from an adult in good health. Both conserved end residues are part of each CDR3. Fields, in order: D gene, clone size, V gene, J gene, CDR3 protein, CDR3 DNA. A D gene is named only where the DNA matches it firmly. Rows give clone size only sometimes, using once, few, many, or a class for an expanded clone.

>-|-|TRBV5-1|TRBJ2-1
CASSFSDPFLAEQFF
TGCGCCAGCAGCTTTAGTGACCCTTTCCTCGCGGAGCAGTTCTTC
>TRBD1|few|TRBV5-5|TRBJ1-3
CASSWDRSGGNTIYF
TGTGCCAGCAGCTGGGACAGGTCAGGCGGAAACACCATATATTTT
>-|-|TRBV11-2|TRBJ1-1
CASSPNRKVNTEAFF
TGTGCCAGCAGTCCTAACAGGAAAGTGAACACTGAAGCTTTCTTT
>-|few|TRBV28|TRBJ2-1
CASSTPGSYNEQFF
TGTGCCAGCAGTACCCCAGGGTCCTACAATGAGCAGTTCTTC
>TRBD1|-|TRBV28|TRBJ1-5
CASRDREGQHF
TGTGCCAGCAGGGACAGGGAAGGCCAGCATTTT
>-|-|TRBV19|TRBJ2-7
CASSTKVLSYEQYF
TGTGCCAGTAGTACCAAGGTGTTGAGCTACGAGCAGTACTTC
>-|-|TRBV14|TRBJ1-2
CASSFDAAGGYTF
TGTGCCAGCAGCTTCGACGCCGCGGGCGGCTACACCTTC
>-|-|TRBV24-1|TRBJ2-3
CATSDPGLPDTQYF
TGTGCCACCAGTGACCCCGGGCTTCCAGATACGCAGTATTTT
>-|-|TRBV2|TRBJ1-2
CASTPNQSYGYTF
TGTGCCAGCACTCCAAACCAGAGCTATGGCTACACCTTC
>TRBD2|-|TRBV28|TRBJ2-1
CAALPPGGDNEQFF
TGTGCTGCCCTCCCCCCGGGAGGGGACAATGAGCAGTTCTTC
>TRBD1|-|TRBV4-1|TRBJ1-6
CASSQSGQGEPNSPLHF
TGCGCCAGCAGCCAGTCAGGACAGGGGGAACCAAATTCACCCCTCCACTTT
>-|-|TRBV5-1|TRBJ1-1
CASSLGQRVTEAFF
TGCGCCAGCAGCTTGGGACAGAGGGTCACTGAAGCTTTCTTT
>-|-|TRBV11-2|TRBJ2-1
CASSIGANEQFF
TGTGCCAGCAGCATAGGGGCAAATGAGCAGTTCTTC
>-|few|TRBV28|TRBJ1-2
CASSRAYGYTF
TGTGCCAGCAGCAGGGCGTATGGCTACACCTTC
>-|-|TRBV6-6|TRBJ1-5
CASSRGQPDPQPQHF
TGTGCCAGCAGTCGTGGACAGCCTGATCCTCAGCCCCAGCATTTT
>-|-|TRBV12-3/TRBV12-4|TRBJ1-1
CASSRTGKTEAFF
TGTGCCAGCAGTCGTACAGGAAAAACTGAAGCTTTCTTT
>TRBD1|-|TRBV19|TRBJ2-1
CASRSGQDGGEQFF
TGTGCCAGTCGTTCGGGACAGGACGGCGGTGAGCAGTTCTTC
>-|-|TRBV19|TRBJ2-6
CASSIGFSGANVLTF
TGTGCCAGTAGTATAGGTTTCTCTGGGGCCAACGTCCTGACTTTC
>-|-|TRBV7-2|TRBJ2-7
CASRVLWSPDEQYF
TGTGCCAGCAGGGTTCTATGGTCCCCTGACGAGCAGTACTTC
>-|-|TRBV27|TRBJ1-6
CASSPGRTAYNSPLHF
TGTGCCAGCAGTCCGGGACGGACTGCCTATAATTCACCCCTCCACTTT
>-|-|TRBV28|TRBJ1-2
CASGAEADYGYTF
TGTGCCAGCGGCGCCGAGGCAGACTATGGCTACACCTTC
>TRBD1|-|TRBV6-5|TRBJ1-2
CASRKRDRVGYGYTF
TGTGCCAGCCGCAAACGGGACAGGGTGGGCTATGGCTACACCTTC
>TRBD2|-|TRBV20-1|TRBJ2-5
CSASPTSGGDLQETQYF
TGCAGTGCTAGTCCAACTAGCGGGGGGGACCTCCAAGAGACCCAGTACTTC
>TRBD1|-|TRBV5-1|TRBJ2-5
CASSLGQGKETQYF
TGCGCCAGCAGCTTGGGACAGGGTAAAGAGACCCAGTACTTC
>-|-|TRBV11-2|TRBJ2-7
CASSLRVGEWRGGGEQYF
TGTGCCAGCAGCTTACGGGTTGGGGAGTGGCGGGGTGGCGGAGAGCAGTACTTC
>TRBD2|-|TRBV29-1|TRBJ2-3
CSVVGTSGVNTDTQYF
TGCAGCGTTGTAGGGACTAGCGGGGTAAACACAGATACGCAGTATTTT
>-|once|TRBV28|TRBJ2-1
CASSLSWNEQFF
TGTGCCAGCAGCCTCTCCTGGAATGAGCAGTTCTTC
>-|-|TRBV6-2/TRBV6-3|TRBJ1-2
CASSYPTSGYTF
TGTGCCAGCAGTTACCCCACCTCTGGCTACACCTTC
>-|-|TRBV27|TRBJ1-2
CASSPGSAGYGYTF
TGTGCCAGCAGTCCTGGCAGTGCGGGCTATGGCTACACCTTC
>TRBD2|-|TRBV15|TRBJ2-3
CATDSGSAGTDTQYF
TGTGCCACAGATAGCGGGAGCGCTGGCACAGATACGCAGTATTTT
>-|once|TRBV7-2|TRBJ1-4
CASSLARTGYEKLFF
TGTGCCAGCAGCTTAGCGAGGACGGGGTACGAAAAACTGTTTTTT
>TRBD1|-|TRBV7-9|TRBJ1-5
CASSQGTGFGQPQHF
TGTGCCAGCAGCCAGGGGACAGGGTTTGGTCAGCCCCAGCATTTT
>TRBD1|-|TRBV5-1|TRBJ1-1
CASSWDRNTEAFF
TGCGCCAGCAGCTGGGACAGGAACACTGAAGCTTTCTTT
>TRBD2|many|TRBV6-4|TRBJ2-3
CASSDQAGGSADTQYF
TGTGCCAGCAGTGATCAAGCGGGGGGGTCGGCAGATACGCAGTATTTT
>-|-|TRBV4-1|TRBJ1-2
CASSQVAVAYGYTF
TGCGCCAGCAGCCAAGTAGCGGTGGCCTATGGCTACACCTTC
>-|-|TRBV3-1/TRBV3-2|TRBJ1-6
CASSQDHGGSSPLHF
TGTGCCAGCAGCCAAGATCACGGGGGCAGTTCACCCCTCCACTTT
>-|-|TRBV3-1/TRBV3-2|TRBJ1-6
CASSKFGNSPLHF
TGTGCCAGCAGCAAATTCGGGAATTCACCCCTCCACTTT
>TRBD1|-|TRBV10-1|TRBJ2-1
CASRGIQGSEQFF
TGCGCCAGCAGGGGAATACAGGGGAGTGAGCAGTTCTTC
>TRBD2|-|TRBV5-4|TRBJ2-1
CASSLAGLAGYNEQFF
TGTGCCAGCAGCTTGGCAGGACTAGCGGGCTACAATGAGCAGTTCTTC
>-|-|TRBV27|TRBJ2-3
CASSQRLGATDTQYF
TGTGCCAGCAGTCAAAGACTTGGCGCCACAGATACGCAGTATTTT
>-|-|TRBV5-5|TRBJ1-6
CASSLDGQPNSPLHF
TGTGCCAGCAGCTTGGACGGACAGCCAAATTCACCCCTCCACTTT